One sample yielded the 27 T cell receptor beta chains listed below, sequenced in a study of regulatory T cells in long-lasting Graves disease. CDR3 regions were amplified by Arm-PCR using iRepertoire HTBI primers to build TCR beta libraries. TCRdb itself ran the multiplex PCR reads through MiXCR, one entry per CDR3 protein. The sample has approximately 380,000 distinct CDR3 sequences; under 25% are singletons. As for time point: persistent/refractory GD, antithyroid drugs over 5 years with positive TRAb. PBMC-derived RNA was used for the TCR library. This specimen was peripheral blood mononuclear cells (PBMCs), taken when the disease was refractory, from a patient treated with antithyroid drugs. These receptor sequences come from a female donor with Graves disease.

Note on this clonotype: This clone may be a read error of a much larger clone one base away. V gene TRBV28 combines with J gene TRBJ1-6; no reliable D call. The ends were cut back, 2 bases at V and 10 bases at J, with 15 bases in the middle. Germline V gives CDR1 MDHEN, CDR2 SYDVKM. The CDR3 sequence is 15 residues long. The CDR3 loop is CASSLEGAQCSPLHF. In DNA form, the CDR3 reads TGTGCCAGCAGTTTAGAGGGAGCGCAGTGCTCACCCCTCCACTTT.

This clonotype appeared a few times. The V call is TRBV7-2, the J call TRBJ2-4, with 9 bases identical to TRBD2. The V gene end was trimmed by 5 bases and the J gene end by 4 bases; junction bases not matched to a gene: 12. The CDR3 sequence is 17 residues long. Per germline, CDR1 SGHTA and CDR2 FQGNSA. The CDR3 region is CASSTRTSANVKNIQYF. The CDR3 DNA reads as TGTGCCAGCAGCACCAGGACTAGCGCAAATGTAAAAAACATTCAGTACTTC.

Comment on this clonotype: At one boundary the junction diverges from the germline segment, which might be a read error. The chain has TRBV7-9 and TRBJ1-2; 7 nucleotides align to TRBD1. This CDR3 region has 16 residues. CDR1 is SEHNR, CDR2 FQNEAQ, per germline (reference sequence). In nucleotides, the CDR3 is TGTGCCGGCAGTTTTATCCCGGACAGGACCGGTGATGGCTACACCTTC. Residues: CAGSFIPDRTGDGYTF.

This clonotype turned up a few times. V gene TRBV20-1 combines with J gene TRBJ2-7; 9 nucleotides agree with TRBD1. Germline lookup yields CDR1 DFQATT and CDR2 SNEGSKA (reference sequence). The CDR3 totals 13 residues. J gave up 3 bases and V 5 bases, and 5 bases lay outside the gene matches. The CDR3 here is CSAPRTGVYEQYF. For the CDR3, the DNA is TGCAGTGCTCCCCGGACAGGGGTCTACGAGCAGTACTTC.

This chain links TRBV4-1 with TRBJ1-2, with TRBD1 matching over 7 bases. V lost 0 bases, J lost 7 bases, and 5 bases stayed unmatched. CDR3 length: 14 amino acids. CDR1 and CDR2 (germline): MGHRA, YSYEKL. In DNA, the CDR3 is TGCGCCAGCAGCCAAGAGGGGTGGACAGGTGGCTACACCTTC. This encodes CASSQEGWTGGYTF.

This clonotype was picked up many times. The chain combines TRBV11-2 with TRBJ2-5, with TRBD2 identical over 7 bases. The CDR3 length is 15 residues. The germline gives CDR1 SGHAT, CDR2 FQNNGV. Unmatched junction bases numbered 11, after V lost 5 bases and J lost 5 bases. Here the CDR3 DNA reads TGTGCCAGCAGCCAGCGGACTAGTAACCGGGAGACCCAGTACTTC. Protein sequence: CASSQRTSNRETQYF. Full variable domain (remainder filled in from reference TRBV11-2 and TRBJ2-5): EAGVAQSPRYKIIEKRQSVAFWCNPISGHATLYWYQQILGQGPKLLIQFQNNGVVDDSQLPKDRFSAERLKGVDSTLKIQPAKLEDSAVYLCASSQRTSNRETQYFGPGTRLLVL.

This clonotype was picked up a small number of times. V usage is TRBV7-9 and J usage is TRBJ1-5, with 7 nucleotides matching TRBD1. Trimming at V came to 5 bases and at J to 7 bases, leaving 5 bases not matched to a gene. This CDR3 contains 13 residues. Per the germline V gene, CDR1 is SEHNR and CDR2 is FQNEAQ (reference sequence). The CDR3 DNA reads TGTGCCAGCAGCGGCGACAGGGAACAGCCCCAGCATTTT. This translates into CASSGDREQPQHF.

CDR3 nucleotides: TGTGCCATCAGCCGGGACAACTCCTACGAGCAGTACTTC. The encoded protein is CAISRDNSYEQYF. The chain recombines TRBV10-3 with TRBJ2-7; tentative D call: TRBD1 (6 bases). Germline lookup yields CDR1 ENHRY and CDR2 SYGVKD. V dropped 6 bases and J dropped 0 bases, with 9 bases sitting between them. The CDR3 is made up of 13 amino acids.

The chain carries TRBV13 and TRBJ1-1; D ambiguous. Trimming stripped 4 bases from V and 1 base from J, with 10 bases between. The CDR3 loop spans 14 amino acids. Germline V gene data show CDR1 as PRHDT and CDR2 as FYEKMQ (reference sequence). CDR3 region: CASSSTEENTEAFF. Here the CDR3 DNA reads TGTGCCAGCAGCTCAACGGAAGAGAACACTGAAGCTTTCTTT.

This clonotype was seen only a few times. The V gene is TRBV6-2 or TRBV6-3, the J gene TRBJ1-1, with no clear D. V lost 5 bases and J 4 bases, leaving 17 bases between the germline ends. The CDR3 sequence is 15 residues long. The germline CDR1 and CDR2 sequences are MNHEY and SVGEGT. The CDR3 loop reads CASSGRTGWGTEAFF. The CDR3, as DNA: TGTGCCAGCAGTGGCCGAACGGGTTGGGGCACTGAAGCTTTCTTT.

This clonotype was seen many times. J is TRBJ2-2 and V is TRBV12-3 or TRBV12-4, with 14 bases aligning to TRBD2. The V gene end was trimmed by 4 bases and the J gene end by 4 bases; junction bases not matched to a gene: 11. The CDR3 length is 19 residues. CDR3 sequence (DNA): TGTGCCAGCAGTTCCCTACAGACTAGCGGGAGGGTAATCACCGGGGAGCTGTTTTTT. As protein: CASSSLQTSGRVITGELFF.

This clonotype has a count of ten or more. The chain uses TRBV3-1 and TRBJ2-7; D gene unclear. V was shortened by 3 bases and J by 3 bases, with 12 bases between the two germline ends. This CDR3 has 14 amino acids. Germline V gives CDR1 LGHDT, CDR2 YNNKEL (reference sequence). DNA for the CDR3: TGTGCCAGCAGCCAGTCGGTAGGAGTCTACGAGCAGTACTTC. This gives the protein CASSQSVGVYEQYF.

The gene calls are TRBV20-1 and TRBJ1-5, with 10 nucleotides matching TRBD1. Per germline, CDR1 DFQATT and CDR2 SNEGSKA (reference sequence). The CDR3 has 13 amino acids. Germline trimming cut 3 bases from V and 6 bases from J; bases unmatched to any gene: 2. The CDR3, as DNA: TGCAGTGCTAGTCGGGACAGGGGTCAGCCCCAGCATTTT. Its protein is CSASRDRGQPQHF.

Here the CDR3 DNA reads TGCAGTGCTCATGAGGAGAGGTACTATGGCTACACCTTC. Translating it yields CSAHEERYYGYTF. The V gene is TRBV20-1, the J gene TRBJ1-2; D uncertain. This CDR3 is 13 amino acids long. Germline CDR1 and CDR2: DFQATT and SNEGSKA (reference sequence). The germline V and J ends were trimmed by 5 bases and 3 bases, with 13 bases remaining between them.

This clonotype was counted at least ten times. The chain combines TRBV20-1 with TRBJ2-7; 10 nucleotides align to TRBD2. Germline CDR1 reads DFQATT; CDR2 reads SNEGSKA (reference sequence). CDR3 length: 15 amino acids. V dropped 0 bases and J dropped 3; count of bases not matched to a gene: 5. CDR3 protein: CSARESSGSLYEQYF. DNA of the CDR3: TGCAGTGCTAGAGAGTCTAGCGGGAGCCTCTACGAGCAGTACTTC.

This clonotype was counted only a few times. The rearrangement joins TRBV5-1 to TRBJ1-5, with D tentatively TRBD1 (6 bases). The V end was cut by 0 bases, the J end by 6 bases, with 13 bases between. CDR1 SGHRS and CDR2 YFSETQ come from the germline V gene. This CDR3 has 15 amino acids. In DNA, the CDR3 is TGCGCCAGCAGCTTGGCTGGGGGCGATTTTCAGCCCCAGCATTTT. Protein: CASSLAGGDFQPQHF.

There are a few counts of this clonotype. V gene TRBV29-1 combines with J gene TRBJ2-7, with TRBD2 matching 10 bases. CDR3 length: 13 amino acids. The germline V gene encodes CDR1 SQVTM and CDR2 ANQGSEA. The V segment lost 8 bases and the J segment 6 bases; nucleotides outside the gene matches: 10. The CDR3 bases are TGCAGCTGTGGGCTAGCGGGAGTCGGCGAGCAGTACTTC. This gives the protein CSCGLAGVGEQYF.

In this sample, this clonotype turned up many times. The chain carries TRBV15 and TRBJ1-5, with D possibly TRBD1 on 5 matching bases. The CDR3 totals 16 residues. V was clipped by 0 bases and J by 1 base, with 10 bases between them. Germline loops: CDR1 LNHNV, CDR2 YYDKDF (reference sequence). The DNA for the CDR3 is TGTGCCACCAGCAGAGATAGGGACGGAAGCAATCAGCCCCAGCATTTT. Translation gives CATSRDRDGSNQPQHF.

A few counts support this clonotype. The rearrangement links TRBV20-1 to TRBJ1-5, with D unresolved. Germline assignment: CDR1 DFQATT and CDR2 SNEGSKA (reference sequence). CDR3 length: 14 residues. With 3 bases removed from V and 5 bases from J, the gap between germline ends came to 14 bases. The CDR3 is CSASEVSGDQPQHF. The CDR3, as DNA: TGCAGTGCTAGCGAGGTTTCCGGGGATCAGCCCCAGCATTTT.

This clonotype was seen a handful of times. The rearrangement joins TRBV5-1 to TRBJ2-2; TRBD2 matches at 9 bases. This CDR3 spans 15 amino acids. Germline CDR1 and CDR2: SGHRS and YFSETQ. V lost 0 bases, J lost 6 bases, and 3 bases stayed unmatched. Written as DNA, the CDR3 is TGCGCCAGCAGCTTGGAAGTAGCGGGAGCCGGGGAGCTGTTTTTT. Its translation: CASSLEVAGAGELFF.

There are many counts of this clonotype. The chain carries TRBV18 and TRBJ1-6; 7 positions agree with TRBD1. CDR3 length equals 14 residues. V shed 6 bases and J 7 bases; nucleotides not matched to a gene: 6. Germline CDR1 is KGHSH and CDR2 is LQKENI. In nucleotides, the CDR3 is TGTGCCAGCTCTCTCCGGGACAGAAATTCACCCCTCCACTTT. Protein sequence: CASSLRDRNSPLHF.

J is TRBJ2-2 and V is TRBV29-1; no reliable D call. This CDR3 has 12 amino acids. Germline assignment: CDR1 SQVTM and CDR2 ANQGSEA. V lost 6 bases, J lost 6 bases, and 11 bases lay in between. CDR3 sequence reads: CSVPAGAGELFF. The CDR3 DNA reads as TGCAGCGTCCCTGCTGGGGCCGGGGAGCTGTTTTTT.

This clonotype was recorded a few times. The gene calls are TRBV6-9 and TRBJ1-2, with unresolved D. From germline, CDR1 is MNHGY and CDR2 SVAAGI. V lost 4 bases, J lost 8 bases, and 14 bases lay in between. This CDR3 has 13 amino acids. CDR3 amino acids: CASSSFLEGGYTF. CDR3 in DNA: TGTGCCAGCAGTTCTTTTCTGGAGGGCGGCTACACCTTC.

This clonotype was detected ten times or more. The V gene is TRBV2, the J gene TRBJ1-3; maybe TRBD1 (6 bases). Trimming took 2 bases from V and 2 from J, leaving 7 bases between them. Germline values: CDR1 SNHLY, CDR2 FYNNEI. CDR3 size: 14 residues. In DNA form, the CDR3 reads TGTGCCAGCAGTGAATCAGGGGCTGGAAACACCATATATTTT. It translates to CASSESGAGNTIYF.

V usage is TRBV5-6 and J usage is TRBJ2-5, with a possible D match to TRBD2 (6 bases). V lost 0 bases and J 2 bases, leaving 11 bases between the germline ends. The CDR3 spans 15 residues. CDR1 is SGHDT, CDR2 YYEEEE, per germline. The CDR3 sequence: CASSLGGVSQETQYF. Written as DNA, the CDR3 is TGTGCCAGCAGCTTGGGGGGGGTATCTCAAGAGACCCAGTACTTC.

This clonotype was found many times. V and J are TRBV4-1 and TRBJ2-5; TRBD1 matches 11 bases. The germline V gene encodes CDR1 MGHRA and CDR2 YSYEKL. With V trimmed by 1 base and J by 4 bases, 5 bases remained unmatched. The CDR3 contains 16 residues. CDR3 sequence (DNA): TGCGCCAGCAGCCAAGTTGGGACAGGGGGATCAGAGACCCAGTACTTC. Translated, it gives CASSQVGTGGSETQYF.

This clonotype was counted many times. The J gene is TRBJ1-5, the V gene TRBV19; D unclear. Trimming pared 7 bases from V and 4 bases from J, leaving 14 bases between. The V gene's germline CDR1 is LNHDA and CDR2 SQIVND (reference sequence). The CDR3 has 14 residues. DNA of the CDR3: TGTGCCAGTACCGTGCGGGAGGTGAATCAGCCCCAGCATTTT. It translates to CASTVREVNQPQHF.